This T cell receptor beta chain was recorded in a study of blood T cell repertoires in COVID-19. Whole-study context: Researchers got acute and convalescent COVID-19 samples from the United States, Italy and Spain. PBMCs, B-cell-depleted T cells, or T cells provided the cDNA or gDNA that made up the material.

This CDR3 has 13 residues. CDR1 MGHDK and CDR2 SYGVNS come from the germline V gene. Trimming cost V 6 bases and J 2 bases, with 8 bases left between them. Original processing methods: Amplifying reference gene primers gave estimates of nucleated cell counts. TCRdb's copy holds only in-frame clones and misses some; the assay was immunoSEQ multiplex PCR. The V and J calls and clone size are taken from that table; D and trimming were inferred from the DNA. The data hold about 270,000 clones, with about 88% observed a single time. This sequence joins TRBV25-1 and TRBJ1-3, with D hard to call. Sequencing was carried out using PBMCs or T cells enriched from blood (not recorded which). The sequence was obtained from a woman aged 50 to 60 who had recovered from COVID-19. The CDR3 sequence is CASSVSAGNTIYF. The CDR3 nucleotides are TGTGCCAGCAGCGTTTCAGCTGGAAACACCATATATTTT. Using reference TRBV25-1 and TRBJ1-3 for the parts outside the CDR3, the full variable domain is EADIYQTPRYLVIGTGKKITLECSQTMGHDKMYWYQQDPGMELHLIHYSYGVNSTEKGDLSSESTVSRIRTEHFPLTLESARPSHTSQYLCASSVSAGNTIYFGEGSWLTVV.